Listed below are T cell receptor beta chains from one sample, sequenced in a study of radiotherapy plus CTLA-4 blockade in lung cancer. Libraries were prepared by immunoSEQ multiplex PCR; TCRdb keeps only in-frame clonotypes and omits some of them. The data contain tens of thousands of clones, about 90% of them singletons. Sequencing used peripheral blood, obtained from a patient treated with radiotherapy plus ipilimumab. These receptor sequences come from a human donor with non-small cell lung cancer who had a partial response to radiotherapy plus ipilimumab. CDR3s include the opening cysteine and the closing phenylalanine or tryptophan. The D gene is left open where the match is weak. Part of the rows lack a size; the others show once, few, many or a class for expanded clones.

size,V,J,D,CDR3,DNA
-,TRBV6-5,TRBJ1-2,-,CASSESYSTYGYTF,TGTGCCAGCAGTGAGTCTTACTCAACGTATGGCTACACCTTC
few,TRBV28,TRBJ2-5,-,CASNSRGRGVLETQYF,TGTGCCAGCAATAGTCGCGGCAGGGGGGTTTTAGAGACCCAGTACTTC
-,TRBV10-3,TRBJ2-1,TRBD2,CAIGEGTSGTDEQFF,TGTGCCATCGGGGAGGGAACTAGCGGGACTGATGAGCAGTTCTTC
-,TRBV28,TRBJ1-2,-,CASSLNPSANYGYTF,TGTGCCAGCAGTTTAAACCCATCAGCTAACTATGGCTACACCTTC
-,TRBV28,TRBJ2-2,-,CASSPGQPNTGELFF,TGTGCCAGCAGTCCTGGACAGCCGAACACCGGGGAGCTGTTTTTT
-,TRBV9,TRBJ2-1,TRBD2,CASSPPSGRIGEQFF,TGTGCCAGCAGCCCACCTAGCGGGAGGATCGGTGAGCAGTTCTTC
-,TRBV7-9,TRBJ1-5,-,CASSPAGGQRYQPQHF,TGTGCCAGCAGCCCTGCGGGGGGACAAAGATATCAGCCCCAGCATTTT
-,TRBV6-1,TRBJ1-1,-,CASSEAATVEAFF,TGTGCCAGCAGTGAAGCGGCGACAGTTGAAGCTTTCTTT
once,TRBV18,TRBJ2-1,TRBD2,CASSPKAGGNNEQFF,TGTGCCAGCTCTCCTAAAGCGGGAGGGAACAATGAGCAGTTCTTC
-,TRBV7-8,TRBJ1-4,TRBD1,CASSLNLGQVYEKLFF,TGTGCCAGCAGCTTAAATTTGGGACAGGTTTATGAAAAACTGTTTTTT
-,TRBV30,TRBJ2-1,TRBD2,CAWAGGPLNSYNEQFF,TGTGCCTGGGCGGGGGGTCCGCTCAACTCCTACAATGAGCAGTTCTTC
-,TRBV2,TRBJ2-3,-,CASRSPGADTQYF,TGTGCCAGCAGATCACCGGGTGCAGATACGCAGTATTTT
-,TRBV7-2,TRBJ2-1,-,CASSLAGTVAYNEQFF,TGTGCCAGCAGCTTAGCGGGGACTGTGGCCTACAATGAGCAGTTCTTC
-,TRBV7-6,TRBJ1-1,TRBD1,CASSYTGTGTEAFF,TGTGCCAGCAGCTATACCGGGACAGGGACTGAAGCTTTCTTT